This T cell receptor beta chain comes out of a study of shared clonotypes between healthy human individuals. Produced via immunoSEQ multiplex PCR; TCRdb's table is partial and in-frame only. The sample consists of roughly 500,000 clones, roughly 95% of them appearing once. The ends were cut back, 4 bases at V and 0 bases at J, with 8 bases in the middle. This CDR3 is 14 amino acids long. Germline lookup yields CDR1 ENHRY and CDR2 SYGVKD. The rearrangement links TRBV10-3 to TRBJ2-3; D remains ambiguous. The sequenced sample was naive CD4+ T cells sorted from blood. This sample's subset: CD45RA+ positively selected. This receptor was identified in a woman in her twenties or thirties in good health. The CDR3 DNA sequence: TGTGCCATCAGTGGTAGTCAAAGCACAGATACGCAGTATTTT. As protein: CAISGSQSTDTQYF.